This passage covers 9 T cell receptor beta chains from one sample sequenced in a study of shared clonotypes between healthy human individuals. Terminally differentiated effector memory CD45RA+ cells were excluded by CCR7 positive selection of CD45RO-negative cells. Libraries were prepared by immunoSEQ multiplex PCR; TCRdb keeps only in-frame clonotypes and omits some of them. Among roughly 2.1 million clones listed, roughly 91% were seen once. Material for sequencing was naive CD8+ T cells from PBMCs. The origin of the receptors is a man aged 18-30 years in good health. Some clones in this sample may be carry-over from other donors' samples.

The CDR3 sequence: CASSFVGQGDYGYTF. The CDR3 DNA is TGTGCCAGCAGTTTCGTTGGTCAGGGGGACTATGGCTACACCTTC. The rearrangement joins TRBV27 to TRBJ1-2; 7 bases agree with TRBD1. V gave up 3 bases and J gave up 3 bases; unmatched junction bases: 7. This CDR3 is 15 amino acids long. Germline loops: CDR1 MNHEY, CDR2 SMNVEV (reference sequence).

The rearrangement uses TRBV27 and TRBJ2-7; D remains unclear. Looked up from germline, CDR1 is MNHEY and CDR2 is SMNVEV (reference sequence). Trimming removed 5 bases at V and 3 bases at J, with 17 bases between. This CDR3 has 15 residues. The DNA of the CDR3 is TGTGCCAGCAGTCACTCGACATTGGCTAGCTACGAGCAGTACTTC. It specifies CASSHSTLASYEQYF.

The chain carries TRBV27 and TRBJ2-7, with D possibly being TRBD2 (6 bases). Deletions cut 2 bases from V and 7 bases from J, with 18 bases between. This CDR3 has 15 residues. CDR1 and CDR2 (germline): MNHEY, SMNVEV (reference sequence). The CDR3 DNA sequence: TGTGCCAGCAGTTTAAGGGTAGCGGCTTTGGGGGAGCAGTACTTC. Translated: CASSLRVAALGEQYF.

In the case of this clone: This sample also contains other DNA sequences that code for the same CDR3. The rearrangement joins TRBV19 to TRBJ2-2; D is unresolved. This CDR3 is 11 amino acids long. CDR1 is LNHDA and CDR2 is SQIVND in the germline V gene (reference sequence). The V and J ends lost 2 bases and 7 bases respectively, with 2 bases between them. CDR3 protein: CASSIYGELFF. In nucleotides, the CDR3 is TGTGCCAGTAGTATATACGGGGAGCTGTTTTTT. Full variable domain (remainder filled in from reference TRBV19 and TRBJ2-2): DGGITQSPKYLFRKEGQNVTLSCEQNLNHDAMYWYRQDPGQGLRLIYYSQIVNDFQKGDIAEGYSVSREKKESFPLTVTSAQKNPTAFYLCASSIYGELFFGEGSRLTVL.

This chain links TRBV11-2 with TRBJ1-1; D remains unclear. CDR1 SGHAT and CDR2 FQNNGV come from the germline V gene. Trimming removed 1 base at V and 5 bases at J, with 17 bases between. The CDR3 has 16 amino acids. The CDR3 reads CASSLARYETLTEAFF. The CDR3 nucleotides are TGTGCCAGCAGCTTAGCTCGGTACGAAACGTTAACTGAAGCTTTCTTT.

This rearrangement joins TRBV25-1 to TRBJ1-4; D is unclear. CDR1 and CDR2 (germline): MGHDK, SYGVNS. CDR3 length: 16 residues. Trimming removed 1 base at V and 2 bases at J, with 11 bases between. The CDR3 is CASSEFGEGTNEKLFF. The CDR3 DNA reads as TGTGCCAGCAGTGAATTTGGGGAGGGCACTAATGAAAAACTGTTTTTT.

Regarding this clone: The sample holds other DNA sequences that translate to the same CDR3. This chain's CDR3 is CASSFGGEQYF. The DNA of the CDR3 is TGCGCCAGCAGCTTCGGCGGCGAGCAGTACTTC. This chain uses TRBV5-1 with TRBJ2-7, with no clear D. V was pared by 2 bases and J by 6 bases, with 6 bases between. This CDR3 has 11 amino acids. CDR1 is SGHRS and CDR2 is YFSETQ in the germline V gene.

This clone was observed a few times. Other nucleotide sequences from this sample produce the same CDR3. This chain connects TRBV7-9 to TRBJ1-1; D is unresolved. The length of the CDR3 is 11 residues. CDR1 and CDR2 (germline): SEHNR, FQNEAQ (reference sequence). With 1 base removed from V and 8 bases from J, the gap between germline ends came to 5 bases. CDR3 sequence: CASSLEPEAFF. The CDR3 DNA reads as TGTGCCAGCAGCTTAGAACCAGAAGCTTTCTTT.

V is TRBV7-9 and J is TRBJ1-2; D may be TRBD1 (5 bases). This CDR3 has 15 residues. Germline loops: CDR1 SEHNR, CDR2 FQNEAQ (reference sequence). Trimming left V 9 bases short and J 1 base short, with 18 bases between. The CDR3 coding sequence is TGTGCCAGTGGGCTGGGGCAAGGTGTTAACTATGGCTACACCTTC. Its protein is CASGLGQGVNYGYTF. Variable domain in full (rest from reference TRBV7-9 and TRBJ1-2): DTGVSQNPRHKITKRGQNVTFRCDPISEHNRLYWYRQTLGQGPEFLTYFQNEAQLEKSRLLSDRFSAERPKGSFSTLEIQRTEQGDSAMYLCASGLGQGVNYGYTFGSGTRLTVV.